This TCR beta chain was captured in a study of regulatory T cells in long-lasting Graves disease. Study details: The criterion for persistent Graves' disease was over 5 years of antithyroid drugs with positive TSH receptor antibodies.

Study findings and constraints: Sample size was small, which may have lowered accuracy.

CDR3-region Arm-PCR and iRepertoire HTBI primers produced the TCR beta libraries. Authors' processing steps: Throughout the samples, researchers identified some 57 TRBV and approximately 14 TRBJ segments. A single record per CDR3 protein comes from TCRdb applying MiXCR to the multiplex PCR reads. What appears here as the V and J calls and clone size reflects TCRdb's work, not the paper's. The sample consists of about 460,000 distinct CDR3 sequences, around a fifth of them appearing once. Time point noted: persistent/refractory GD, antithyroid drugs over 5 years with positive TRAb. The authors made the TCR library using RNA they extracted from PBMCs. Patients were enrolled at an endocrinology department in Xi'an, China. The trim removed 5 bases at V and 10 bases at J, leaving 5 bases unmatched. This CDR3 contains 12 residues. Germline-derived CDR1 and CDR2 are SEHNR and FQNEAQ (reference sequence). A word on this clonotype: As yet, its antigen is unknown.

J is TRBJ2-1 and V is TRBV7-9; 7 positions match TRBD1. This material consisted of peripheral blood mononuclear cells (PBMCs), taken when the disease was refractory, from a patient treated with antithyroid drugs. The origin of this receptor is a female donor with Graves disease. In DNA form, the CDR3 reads TGTGCCAGCAGCCCACAGGGGAACGAGCAGTTCTTC. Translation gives CASSPQGNEQFF.